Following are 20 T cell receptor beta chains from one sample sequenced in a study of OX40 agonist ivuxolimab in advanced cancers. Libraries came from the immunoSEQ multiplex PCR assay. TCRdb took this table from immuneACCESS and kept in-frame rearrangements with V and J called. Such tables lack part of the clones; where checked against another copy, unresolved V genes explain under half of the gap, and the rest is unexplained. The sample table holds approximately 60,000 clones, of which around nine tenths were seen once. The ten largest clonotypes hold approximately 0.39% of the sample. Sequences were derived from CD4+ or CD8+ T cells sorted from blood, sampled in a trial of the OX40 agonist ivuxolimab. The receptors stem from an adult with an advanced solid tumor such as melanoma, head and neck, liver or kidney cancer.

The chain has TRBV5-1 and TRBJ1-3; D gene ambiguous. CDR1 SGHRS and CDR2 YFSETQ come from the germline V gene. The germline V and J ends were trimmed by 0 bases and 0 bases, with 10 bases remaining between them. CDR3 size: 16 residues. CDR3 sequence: CASSLDSATSGNTIYF. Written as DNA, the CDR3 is TGCGCCAGCAGCTTGGATTCCGCTACCTCTGGAAACACCATATATTTT.

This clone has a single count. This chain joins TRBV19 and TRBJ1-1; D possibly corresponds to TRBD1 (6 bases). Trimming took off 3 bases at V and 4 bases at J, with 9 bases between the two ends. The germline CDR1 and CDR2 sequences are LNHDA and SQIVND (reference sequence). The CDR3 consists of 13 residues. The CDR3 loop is CASSMARGTEAFF. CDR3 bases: TGTGCCAGTAGTATGGCCAGGGGCACTGAAGCTTTCTTT.

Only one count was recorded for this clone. CDR3 amino acids: CASSIVSTGTNEKLFF. In nucleotides, the CDR3 is TGTGCCAGTAGTATAGTTTCAACCGGGACCAATGAAAAACTGTTTTTT. V gene TRBV19 combines with J gene TRBJ1-4; tentative D call: TRBD1 (5 bases). V dropped 1 base and J dropped 5 bases, with 14 bases sitting between them. Per the germline V gene, CDR1 is LNHDA and CDR2 is SQIVND (reference sequence). The CDR3 has 16 amino acids. The full variable domain, its missing parts supplied by reference TRBV19 and TRBJ1-4, is DGGITQSPKYLFRKEGQNVTLSCEQNLNHDAMYWYRQDPGQGLRLIYYSQIVNDFQKGDIAEGYSVSREKKESFPLTVTSAQKNPTAFYLCASSIVSTGTNEKLFFGSGTQLSVL.

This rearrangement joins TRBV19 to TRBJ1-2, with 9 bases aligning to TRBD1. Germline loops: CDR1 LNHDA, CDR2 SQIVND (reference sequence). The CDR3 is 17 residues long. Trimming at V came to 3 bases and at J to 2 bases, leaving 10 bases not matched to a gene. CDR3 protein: CASSIVGQGKRNYGYTF. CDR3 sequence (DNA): TGTGCCAGTAGTATCGTCGGACAGGGGAAGAGGAACTATGGCTACACCTTC.

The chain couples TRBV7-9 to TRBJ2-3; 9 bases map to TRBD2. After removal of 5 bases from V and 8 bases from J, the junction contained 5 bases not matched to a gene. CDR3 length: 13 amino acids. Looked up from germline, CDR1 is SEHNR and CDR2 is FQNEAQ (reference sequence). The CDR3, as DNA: TGTGCCAGCAGCGGCGGGGGGGAAGCTACGCAGTATTTT. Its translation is CASSGGGEATQYF.

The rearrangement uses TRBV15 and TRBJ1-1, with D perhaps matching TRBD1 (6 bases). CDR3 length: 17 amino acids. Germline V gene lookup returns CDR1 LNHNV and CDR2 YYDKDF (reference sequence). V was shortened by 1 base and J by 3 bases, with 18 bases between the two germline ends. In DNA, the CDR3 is TGTGCCACCAGCAGAGGTGACACAGGGAGGAAGTACACTGAAGCTTTCTTT. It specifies CATSRGDTGRKYTEAFF.

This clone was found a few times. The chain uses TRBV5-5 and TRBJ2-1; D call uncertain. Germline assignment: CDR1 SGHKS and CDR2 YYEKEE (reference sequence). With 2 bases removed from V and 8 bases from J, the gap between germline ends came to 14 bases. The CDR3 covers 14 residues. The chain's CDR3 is CASSFRRPQDEQFF. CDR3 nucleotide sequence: TGTGCCAGCAGCTTCCGACGACCCCAGGATGAGCAGTTCTTC. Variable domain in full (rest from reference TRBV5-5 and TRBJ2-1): DAGVTQSPTHLIKTRGQQVTLRCSPISGHKSVSWYQQVLGQGPQFIFQYYEKEERGRGNFPDRFSARQFPNYSSELNVNALLLGDSALYLCASSFRRPQDEQFFGPGTRLTVL.

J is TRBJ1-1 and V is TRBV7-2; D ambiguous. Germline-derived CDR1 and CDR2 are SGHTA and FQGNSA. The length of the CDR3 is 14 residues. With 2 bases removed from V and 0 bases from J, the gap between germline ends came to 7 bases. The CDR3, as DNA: TGTGCCAGCAGCTTATCGAGAGTGAACACTGAAGCTTTCTTT. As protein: CASSLSRVNTEAFF.

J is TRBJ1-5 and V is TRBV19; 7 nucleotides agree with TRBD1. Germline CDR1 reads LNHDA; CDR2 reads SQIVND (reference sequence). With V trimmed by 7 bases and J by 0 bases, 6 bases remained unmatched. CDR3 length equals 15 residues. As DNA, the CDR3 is TGTGCCAGTACTCGGGACAGCCTTAGCAATCAGCCCCAGCATTTT. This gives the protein CASTRDSLSNQPQHF.

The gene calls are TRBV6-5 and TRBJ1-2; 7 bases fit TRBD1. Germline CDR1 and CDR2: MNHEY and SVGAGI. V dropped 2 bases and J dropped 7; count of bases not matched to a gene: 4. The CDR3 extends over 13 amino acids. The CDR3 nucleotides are TGTGCCAGCAGTTACGGGGACAGAGGTGGCTACACCTTC. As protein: CASSYGDRGGYTF.

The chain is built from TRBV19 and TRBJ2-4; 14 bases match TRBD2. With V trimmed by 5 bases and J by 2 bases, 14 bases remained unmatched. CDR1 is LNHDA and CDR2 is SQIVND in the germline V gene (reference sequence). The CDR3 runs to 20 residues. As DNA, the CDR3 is TGTGCCAGTAGTCCCCGTCTGACTAGCGGGGGGGCGGGGACCAAAAACATTCAGTACTTC. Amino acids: CASSPRLTSGGAGTKNIQYF.

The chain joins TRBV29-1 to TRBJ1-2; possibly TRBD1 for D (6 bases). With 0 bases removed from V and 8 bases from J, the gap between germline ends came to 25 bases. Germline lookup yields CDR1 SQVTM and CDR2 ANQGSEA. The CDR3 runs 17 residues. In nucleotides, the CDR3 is TGCAGCGTTGAAGATGAATGGGGGGGCGCCCCTATGGGAGGCTACACCTTC. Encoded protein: CSVEDEWGGAPMGGYTF.

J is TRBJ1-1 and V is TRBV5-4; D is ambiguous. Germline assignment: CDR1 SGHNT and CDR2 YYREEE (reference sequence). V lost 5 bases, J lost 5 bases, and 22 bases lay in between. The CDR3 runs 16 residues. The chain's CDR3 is CASRLSGSPRSTEAFF. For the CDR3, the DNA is TGTGCCAGCAGACTATCGGGATCACCTCGGTCGACTGAAGCTTTCTTT.

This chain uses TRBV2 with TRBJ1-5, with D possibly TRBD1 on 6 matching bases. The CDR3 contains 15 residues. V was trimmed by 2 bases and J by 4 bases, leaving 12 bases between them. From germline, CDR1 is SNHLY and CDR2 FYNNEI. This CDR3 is CASSETGRGNQPQHF. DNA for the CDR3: TGTGCCAGCAGTGAAACGGGCAGGGGTAATCAGCCCCAGCATTTT.

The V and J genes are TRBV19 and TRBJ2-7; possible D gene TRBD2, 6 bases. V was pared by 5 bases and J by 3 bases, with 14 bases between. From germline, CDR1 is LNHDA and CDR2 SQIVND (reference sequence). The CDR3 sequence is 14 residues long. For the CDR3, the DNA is TGTGCCAGTAGTCGTACCGGGCGGGGCTACGAGCAGTACTTC. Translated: CASSRTGRGYEQYF.

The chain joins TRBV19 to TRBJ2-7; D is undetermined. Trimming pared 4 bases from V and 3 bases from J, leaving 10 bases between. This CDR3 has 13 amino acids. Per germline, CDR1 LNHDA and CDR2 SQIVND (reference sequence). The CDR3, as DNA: TGTGCCAGTAGTAGCGGCAGGTACTACGAGCAGTACTTC. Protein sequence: CASSSGRYYEQYF.

The CDR3 DNA follows: TGCGCCAGCAGCTTGGTGCGGAGGGAAGCAGATACGCAGTATTTT. Residues: CASSLVRREADTQYF. The J gene is TRBJ2-3, the V gene TRBV5-1, with D maybe TRBD2 (6 bases). The V and J ends lost 0 bases and 4 bases respectively, with 12 bases between them. The length of the CDR3 is 15 residues. In germline, CDR1 is SGHRS, CDR2 YFSETQ.

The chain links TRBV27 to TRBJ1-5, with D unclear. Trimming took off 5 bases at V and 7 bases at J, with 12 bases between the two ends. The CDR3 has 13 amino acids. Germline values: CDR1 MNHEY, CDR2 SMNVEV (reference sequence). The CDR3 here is CASSPERGQPQHF. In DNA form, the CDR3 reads TGTGCCAGCAGTCCGGAACGGGGACAGCCCCAGCATTTT.

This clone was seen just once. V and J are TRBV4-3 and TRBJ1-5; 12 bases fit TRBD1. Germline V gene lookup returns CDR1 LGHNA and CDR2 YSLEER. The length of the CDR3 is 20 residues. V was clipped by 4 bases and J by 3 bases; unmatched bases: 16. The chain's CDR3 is CASSPRDTQAGQGANQPQHF. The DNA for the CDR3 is TGCGCCAGCAGCCCCCGAGATACCCAAGCGGGACAGGGGGCCAATCAGCCCCAGCATTTT.

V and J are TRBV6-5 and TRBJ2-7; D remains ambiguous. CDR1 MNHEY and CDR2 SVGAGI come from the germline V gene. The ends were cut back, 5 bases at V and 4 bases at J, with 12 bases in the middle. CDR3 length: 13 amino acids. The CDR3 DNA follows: TGTGCCAGCAGTCGGGTCGGAACATACGAGCAGTACTTC. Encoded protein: CASSRVGTYEQYF.